This T cell receptor beta chain is drawn from a study of shared clonotypes between healthy human individuals. Around 91 million PBMCs were counted before genomic DNA extraction. There are 13 residues in the CDR3. In germline, CDR1 is SGDLS, CDR2 YYNGEE. The V and J ends lost 0 bases and 6 bases respectively, with 7 bases between them. The authors' processing: Filtering differed, since immunoSEQ gave only junction sequences and no quality scores. Sequencing used immunoSEQ multiplex PCR; TCRdb keeps in-frame clones, though not all of them. That table furnishes V, J and clone size, whereas the DNA furnished D and trimming. The sample yields some 92,000 clones, less than 50% seen once.

Sequenced input: PBMCs. This chain connects TRBV9 to TRBJ2-1; no firm D call. The clonotype comes from a woman in her 40s in good health. Some clones in this sample may be carry-over from other donors' samples. The CDR3 DNA follows: TGTGCCAGCAGCGTAGAGTGGGTCAATGAGCAGTTCTTC. Its protein is CASSVEWVNEQFF.